The T cell receptor (beta chain) under discussion was sequenced for a study of cytomegalovirus exposure and HLA in healthy donors. The PCR had 60 Vbeta and 13 Jbeta primers. TCRdb's copy holds only in-frame clones and misses some; the assay was immunoSEQ multiplex PCR. Among nearly 200,000 clones listed, around 87% were seen once. J was trimmed by 5 bases and V by 5 bases; bases with no gene match: 11. This CDR3 is 16 amino acids long. The germline gives CDR1 MDHEN, CDR2 SYDVKM. Source material: PBMCs. The rearrangement links TRBV28 to TRBJ2-5; 10 nucleotides align to TRBD2. The TCR originated in a man aged 25 to 40 in good health and CMV-seronegative. The chain's CDR3 is CASSPSGRAVWETQYF. The CDR3 nucleotides are TGTGCCAGCAGTCCGAGCGGGAGGGCCGTTTGGGAGACCCAGTACTTC.